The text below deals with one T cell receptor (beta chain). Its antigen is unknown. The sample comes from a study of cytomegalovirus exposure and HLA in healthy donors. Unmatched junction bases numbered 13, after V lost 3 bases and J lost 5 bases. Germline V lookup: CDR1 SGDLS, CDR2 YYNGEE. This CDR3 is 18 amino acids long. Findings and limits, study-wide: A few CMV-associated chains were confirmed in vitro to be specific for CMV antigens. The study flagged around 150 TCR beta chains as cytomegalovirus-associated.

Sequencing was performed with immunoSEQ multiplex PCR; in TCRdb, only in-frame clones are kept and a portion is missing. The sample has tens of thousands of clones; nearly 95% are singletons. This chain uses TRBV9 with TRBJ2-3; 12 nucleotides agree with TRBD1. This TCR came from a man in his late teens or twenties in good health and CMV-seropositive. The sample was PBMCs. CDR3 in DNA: TGTGCCAGCAGCGCGAGTTCCACGGGACAGGGGGCACAAGATACGCAGTATTTT. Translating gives CASSASSTGQGAQDTQYF.